These 27 T cell receptor beta chains originate from one sample sequenced in a study of control samples from healthy donors and cancer patients. Assay used: immunoSEQ multiplex PCR; TCRdb lists only in-frame clones, some missing. The repertoire includes about 140,000 clones, 85% to 90% of them detected once, and around 1.6% sits in the top ten. What was sequenced was blood. The receptors here all came from a man younger than 30 in good health.

The chain has TRBV11-2 and TRBJ2-7, with D tentatively TRBD1 (5 bases). Between the trimmed V and J ends, which lost 5 bases and 1 base, there was a span of 9 bases. This CDR3 region has 13 residues. Germline-derived CDR1 and CDR2 are SGHAT and FQNNGV. The CDR3 is CASSRDSSYEQYF. For the CDR3, the DNA is TGTGCCAGCAGCCGAGACAGTTCCTACGAGCAGTACTTC.

The gene calls are TRBV7-9 and TRBJ2-3, with D hard to call. The CDR3 contains 14 residues. Trimming shortened V by 0 bases and J by 2 bases, and 6 bases separated the two germline ends. Germline CDR1 SEHNR, CDR2 FQNEAQ (reference sequence). For the CDR3, the DNA is TGTGCCAGCAGCTTAGCGGGATACACAGATACGCAGTATTTT. Protein product: CASSLAGYTDTQYF.

Only a few counts were recorded for this clone. V usage is TRBV6-5 and J usage is TRBJ2-7; D may match TRBD1 or TRBD2 (5 bases each). Germline V lookup: CDR1 MNHEY, CDR2 SVGAGI. Trimming pared 5 bases from V and 3 bases from J, leaving 14 bases between. The CDR3 extends over 14 amino acids. The CDR3 reads CASSPRLGDYEQYF. The CDR3 DNA follows: TGTGCCAGCAGTCCTCGCCTGGGGGACTACGAGCAGTACTTC.

This chain connects TRBV28 to TRBJ2-7; D might be TRBD1 (6 bases). Trimming stripped 6 bases from V and 0 bases from J, with 12 bases between. The CDR3 runs to 14 residues. Germline-derived CDR1 and CDR2 are MDHEN and SYDVKM. For the CDR3, the DNA is TGTGCCAGCAGCCCAAGGGGGATCTCCTACGAGCAGTACTTC. Amino acids: CASSPRGISYEQYF.

The rearrangement uses TRBV29-1 and TRBJ2-5; no reliable D call. The length of the CDR3 is 13 residues. Germline-derived CDR1 and CDR2 are SQVTM and ANQGSEA. The ends were cut back, 4 bases at V and 1 base at J, with 10 bases in the middle. CDR3 DNA: TGCAGCGTTGGGGTGAACTCCCAAGAGACCCAGTACTTC. Its protein product is CSVGVNSQETQYF.

This clone was counted only a few times. The genes are TRBV7-6 and TRBJ2-1; no clear D. CDR1 and CDR2 (germline): SGHVS, FNYEAQ. Trimming stripped 3 bases from V and 1 base from J, with 10 bases between. This CDR3 spans 15 amino acids. For the CDR3, the DNA is TGTGCCAGCAGCTTTGATGGGCAATCCTACAATGAGCAGTTCTTC. Protein product: CASSFDGQSYNEQFF.

A note on this clone: Different DNA sequences within this sample yield the same CDR3. The chain couples TRBV4-3 to TRBJ1-4; 8 bases are shared with TRBD1. The germline gives CDR1 LGHNA, CDR2 YSLEER. The trim removed 0 bases at V and 2 bases at J, leaving 5 bases unmatched. The CDR3 sequence is 17 residues long. Here the CDR3 DNA reads TGCGCCAGCAGCCAAGATGCAGGGGGCTTGACTAATGAAAAACTGTTTTTT. This codes for CASSQDAGGLTNEKLFF.

The V gene is TRBV7-2, the J gene TRBJ2-3; D is undetermined. Germline CDR1 SGHTA, CDR2 FQGNSA. The CDR3 totals 15 residues. V lost 0 bases and J 2 bases, leaving 9 bases between the germline ends. This chain's CDR3 is CASSLARLATDTQYF. CDR3 DNA: TGTGCCAGCAGCTTAGCGCGTTTAGCCACAGATACGCAGTATTTT.

The chain joins TRBV7-9 to TRBJ2-7; 7 bases align to TRBD2. The junction had 3 bases not matched to a gene; V was cut back by 1 base and J by 3 bases. Per the germline V gene, CDR1 is SEHNR and CDR2 is FQNEAQ (reference sequence). The CDR3 covers 14 residues. The DNA of the CDR3 is TGTGCCAGCAGCTTAGTATCGGGGGGCTACGAGCAGTACTTC. Encoded protein: CASSLVSGGYEQYF. The variable domain in full, with the rest retrieved from reference TRBV7-9 and TRBJ2-7, is DTGVSQNPRHKITKRGQNVTFRCDPISEHNRLYWYRQTLGQGPEFLTYFQNEAQLEKSRLLSDRFSAERPKGSFSTLEIQRTEQGDSAMYLCASSLVSGGYEQYFGPGTRLTVT.

The chain employs TRBV6-2 or TRBV6-3 and TRBJ1-2, with D unclear. The CDR3 totals 14 residues. Germline loops: CDR1 MNHEY, CDR2 SVGEGT. Trimming removed 2 bases from V and 0 bases from J, with 7 bases in between. This chain's CDR3 is CASSYDGANYGYTF. The CDR3 DNA reads TGTGCCAGCAGTTACGACGGGGCTAACTATGGCTACACCTTC.

The V gene is TRBV27, the J gene TRBJ1-1; unclear D gene. The V end was cut by 0 bases, the J end by 5 bases, with 7 bases between. Germline V lookup: CDR1 MNHEY, CDR2 SMNVEV (reference sequence). The CDR3 is made up of 13 amino acids. In DNA, the CDR3 is TGTGCCAGCAGTTTATCGACACGAACTGAAGCTTTCTTT. Its translation: CASSLSTRTEAFF.

V usage is TRBV9 and J usage is TRBJ1-5; D unresolved. The germline V gene encodes CDR1 SGDLS and CDR2 YYNGEE. The V gene lost 0 bases and the J gene lost 1 base, with 8 bases spanning the gap. This CDR3 contains 15 residues. CDR3 loop: CASSVDWRSNQPQHF. The CDR3 DNA reads as TGTGCCAGCAGCGTAGATTGGAGGAGCAATCAGCCCCAGCATTTT.

The chain is built from TRBV24-1 and TRBJ2-6; D remains unclear. CDR1 is KGHDR, CDR2 SFDVKD, per germline. V lost 5 bases, J lost 1 base, and 2 bases lay in between. The CDR3 runs 13 residues. CDR3 in amino acids: CATSGSGANVLTF. The CDR3 DNA follows: TGTGCCACCAGTGGATCTGGGGCCAACGTCCTGACTTTC.

The rearrangement uses TRBV25-1 and TRBJ2-1; 13 nucleotides match TRBD2. The CDR3 runs 14 residues. Germline V gives CDR1 MGHDK, CDR2 SYGVNS. V was pared by 8 bases and J by 6 bases, with 4 bases of the junction left unmatched. The CDR3 DNA reads TGTGCCAGCGCCGGGACTAGCGGGGCCAATGAGCAGTTCTTC. Its translation: CASAGTSGANEQFF.

The genes are TRBV25-1 and TRBJ1-4; TRBD1 matches 7 bases. J lost 7 bases, V lost 0 bases, and 5 bases had no gene match. CDR1 and CDR2 from the germline V gene are MGHDK and SYGVNS. The CDR3 is made up of 15 amino acids. In DNA form, the CDR3 reads TGTGCCAGCAGTGAATATATGGGACAGACTGAAAAACTGTTTTTT. Residues: CASSEYMGQTEKLFF.

This chain links TRBV11-2 with TRBJ1-4; D gene uncertain. This CDR3 has 17 amino acids. Germline CDR1 reads SGHAT; CDR2 reads FQNNGV. V dropped 5 bases and J dropped 7 bases, with 23 bases sitting between them. DNA for the CDR3: TGTGCCAGCAGCCTAGCCCGGGGAGGCCCACTGGGTGAAAAACTGTTTTTT. Translating it yields CASSLARGGPLGEKLFF.

This clone was picked up a small number of times. The chain employs TRBV9 and TRBJ2-3; a possible D gene is TRBD2 (5 bases). V was clipped by 0 bases and J by 0 bases, with 14 bases between them. The CDR3 has 17 amino acids. Looked up from germline, CDR1 is SGDLS and CDR2 is YYNGEE. The CDR3 coding sequence is TGTGCCAGCAGCGTAGACGCAAGCGGTCTAAGCACAGATACGCAGTATTTT. Its protein product is CASSVDASGLSTDTQYF.

The CDR3 sequence: CASSTRQGRGQPQHF. As DNA, the CDR3 is TGTGCCAGTAGTACGCGACAGGGAAGGGGGCAGCCCCAGCATTTT. The chain uses TRBV19 and TRBJ1-5; 7 bases are a match to TRBD1. The CDR3 is made up of 15 amino acids. The germline V gene has CDR1 LNHDA and CDR2 SQIVND (reference sequence). J gave up 7 bases and V 4 bases, and 10 bases lay outside the gene matches.

This rearrangement joins TRBV7-9 to TRBJ2-1; a weak D match, TRBD1 (7 bases). Trimming cost V 5 bases and J 3 bases, with 20 bases left between them. Per the germline V gene, CDR1 is SEHNR and CDR2 is FQNEAQ (reference sequence). CDR3 length: 17 residues. The CDR3 spells CASSLGGRGLYYNEQFF. The CDR3 nucleotides read TGTGCCAGCAGCCTGGGAGGAAGGGGGCTGTACTACAATGAGCAGTTCTTC.

The chain uses TRBV3-1 (or the pseudogene TRBV3-2) and TRBJ1-4; 7 bases are a match to TRBD1. The trim removed 4 bases at V and 2 bases at J, leaving 7 bases unmatched. Germline CDR1 reads LGHDT; CDR2 reads YNNKEL (reference sequence). This CDR3 spans 16 amino acids. CDR3 nucleotide sequence: TGTGCCAGCAGCCCCGGGACAGTCTATACTAATGAAAAACTGTTTTTT. It is translated as CASSPGTVYTNEKLFF.

The chain recombines TRBV30 with TRBJ1-5; perhaps TRBD1 as D (5 bases). The ends were cut back, 1 base at V and 3 bases at J, with 7 bases in the middle. The V gene's germline CDR1 is GTSNPN and CDR2 SVGIG (reference sequence). The CDR3 spans 13 residues. The CDR3 is CAWSGQNNQPQHF. CDR3 in DNA: TGTGCCTGGAGTGGACAGAACAATCAGCCCCAGCATTTT.

This clone was seen a single time. This chain links TRBV7-2 with TRBJ1-1, with D uncertain. From germline, CDR1 is SGHTA and CDR2 FQGNSA. CDR3 size: 15 residues. With 5 bases removed from V and 1 base from J, the gap between germline ends came to 14 bases. For the CDR3, the DNA is TGTGCCAGCAGCCTAGAAGGACCGAGGAACACTGAAGCTTTCTTT. This gives the protein CASSLEGPRNTEAFF.

CDR3 residues: CASSPDGTGERGSGNTIYF. Written as DNA, the CDR3 is TGTGCCAGCTCACCGGACGGGACAGGGGAGAGGGGCTCTGGAAACACCATATATTTT. This sequence joins TRBV18 and TRBJ1-3, with 10 bases lining up with TRBD1. This CDR3 is built from 19 residues. J was trimmed by 0 bases and V by 3 bases; bases with no gene match: 11. CDR1 is KGHSH, CDR2 LQKENI, per germline.

About this clone itself: Other nucleotide sequences in the sample specify the same CDR3. The V and J genes are TRBV12-3 or TRBV12-4 and TRBJ1-4, with D unclear. V lost 3 bases and J lost 5, with 7 bases in between. The CDR3 has 13 residues. The CDR3 spells CASSFSRNEKLFF. The CDR3 nucleotides are TGTGCCAGCAGTTTTTCCAGGAATGAAAAACTGTTTTTT.

The CDR3 coding sequence is TGTGCCAGCAGCTTATTTGACAGCTCGATAGGGGAGCTGTTTTTT. Translated, it gives CASSLFDSSIGELFF. This chain uses TRBV11-2 with TRBJ2-2, with a weak D call TRBD1 (5 bases). The CDR3 consists of 15 residues. Germline V CDR1 and CDR2: SGHAT, FQNNGV. V was trimmed by 2 bases and J by 8 bases, leaving 15 bases between them.

This rearrangement joins TRBV6-6 to TRBJ2-1; 14 positions match TRBD2. The CDR3 is 17 amino acids. The germline gives CDR1 MNHNY, CDR2 SVGAGI (reference sequence). V lost 5 bases to trimming and J lost 2 bases; unmatched junction nucleotides: 5. The CDR3 DNA follows: TGTGCCAGCAGTCCCCCGGGACTAGCGGGGGCCTACAATGAGCAGTTCTTC. This translates into CASSPPGLAGAYNEQFF.

V and J are TRBV19 and TRBJ1-5, with D perhaps matching TRBD1 (5 bases). CDR3 length: 13 residues. CDR1 and CDR2 (germline): LNHDA, SQIVND (reference sequence). The V gene lost 10 bases and the J gene lost 5 bases, with 15 bases spanning the gap. The CDR3 bases are TGTGCCACCAGAGGGAGGGGTGATCAGCCCCAGCATTTT. Protein sequence: CATRGRGDQPQHF.